The 32 T cell receptor beta chains given below trace back to one sample, sequenced in a study of regulatory T cells in long-lasting Graves disease. With iRepertoire HTBI primers and Arm-PCR of CDR3 regions, TCR beta libraries were built. TCRdb itself ran the multiplex PCR reads through MiXCR, one entry per CDR3 protein. The sample lists about 470,000 distinct CDR3 sequences, under 25% occurring once. Regarding time point: persistent/refractory GD, antithyroid drugs over 5 years with positive TRAb. Making the TCR library involved RNA that had been extracted from PBMCs. The source was peripheral blood mononuclear cells (PBMCs), collected when the disease was refractory, from a patient treated with antithyroid drugs. The receptors shown here come from a female donor with Graves disease.

This clonotype came up a few times. This rearrangement joins TRBV28 to TRBJ1-2; D is uncertain. The CDR3 is 12 amino acids. Germline V CDR1 and CDR2: MDHEN, SYDVKM. Trimming took 10 bases from V and 2 from J, leaving 11 bases between them. DNA for the CDR3: TGTGCCACCCTGAGCCCCAACTATGGCTACACCTTC. This encodes CATLSPNYGYTF.

The V gene is TRBV19, the J gene TRBJ2-7; 10 bases map to TRBD1. V shed 2 bases, J shed 2 bases, and the junction held 6 bases outside the gene matches. Germline loops: CDR1 LNHDA, CDR2 SQIVND (reference sequence). This CDR3 spans 16 amino acids. The CDR3 bases are TGTGCCAGTAGTATAACAGGACAGGGGGGCACCTACGAGCAGTACTTC. Translating gives CASSITGQGGTYEQYF.

This clonotype was detected many times. The chain is built from TRBV6-1 and TRBJ1-1; maybe TRBD1 (5 bases). This CDR3 spans 16 amino acids. CDR1 MNHNS and CDR2 SASEGT come from the germline V gene. V lost 10 bases to trimming and J lost 1 base, with 22 bases between them. CDR3 DNA: TGTGCCACCTATCGAGGGACCTTTCGGGGGAACACTGAAGCTTTCTTT. Protein product: CATYRGTFRGNTEAFF.

This clonotype was picked up a small number of times. The chain combines TRBV4-2 with TRBJ2-7; 9 bases are shared with TRBD2. Germline V CDR1 and CDR2: LGHNA, YNFKEQ. The trim removed 0 bases at V and 3 bases at J, leaving 18 bases unmatched. The CDR3 spans 20 residues. As DNA, the CDR3 is TGTGCCAGCAGCCAAGATGACGCGGGAGGGCATACAACCACTTACTACGAGCAGTACTTC. It translates to CASSQDDAGGHTTTYYEQYF.

About this clonotype itself: A read error is possible here, since a much larger clone lies one base away. This rearrangement joins TRBV12-3 or TRBV12-4 to TRBJ1-1; no firm D call. The CDR3 consists of 13 residues. Trimming pared 11 bases from V and 1 base from J, leaving 14 bases between. DNA for the CDR3: TGTGCCGGCACCTTAGCCGGGAACACTGAAGCTTTCTTT. It specifies CAGTLAGNTEAFF.

The sample holds a few counts of this clonotype. A read error may account for a junction end that differs from germline. This chain uses TRBV5-6 with TRBJ2-2; TRBD2 might be the D (5 bases). In germline, CDR1 is SGHDT, CDR2 YYEEEE. The CDR3 covers 15 residues. The CDR3 reads CASSYGDSRTGELSF. The CDR3, as DNA: TGTGCCAGCAGTTACGGAGACTCTCGGACCGGGGAGCTGTCTTTT.

This clonotype was recorded at least ten times. The J gene is TRBJ2-7, the V gene TRBV6-1; 9 bases align to TRBD2. The V segment lost 5 bases and the J segment 4 bases; nucleotides outside the gene matches: 6. Germline CDR1 is MNHNS and CDR2 is SASEGT. CDR3 size: 14 residues. This CDR3 is CASSIGLARYEQYF. CDR3 bases: TGTGCCAGCAGTATTGGACTAGCGCGGTACGAGCAGTACTTC.

This clonotype was counted at least ten times. The J gene is TRBJ1-3, the V gene TRBV28; D is perhaps TRBD1 (5 bases). Germline V gene lookup returns CDR1 MDHEN and CDR2 SYDVKM. Trimming left V 7 bases short and J 4 bases short, with 14 bases between. The CDR3 is 14 amino acids. The CDR3 DNA reads as TGTGCCAGCACACCCCAACAGGAAGGAAACACCATATATTTT. As protein: CASTPQQEGNTIYF.

This clonotype was recorded a few times. This chain joins TRBV5-1 and TRBJ2-1; maybe TRBD1 (6 bases). Germline lookup yields CDR1 SGHRS and CDR2 YFSETQ. This CDR3 spans 15 amino acids. Trimming cost V 4 bases and J 0 bases, with 11 bases left between them. In DNA, the CDR3 is TGCGCCAGCAGCAGAACCAGGGGCTCCTACAATGAGCAGTTCTTC. This codes for CASSRTRGSYNEQFF. Combining the CDR3 with reference TRBV5-1 and TRBJ2-1 gives the whole variable domain KAGVTQTPRYLIKTRGQQVTLSCSPISGHRSVSWYQQTPGQGLQFLFEYFSETQRNKGNFPGRFSGRQFSNSRSEMNVSTLELGDSALYLCASSRTRGSYNEQFFGPGTRLTVL.

This clonotype came up many times. The J gene is TRBJ1-6, the V gene TRBV20-1; D perhaps matches TRBD1 (5 bases). V was trimmed by 0 bases and J by 5 bases, leaving 11 bases between them. The germline gives CDR1 DFQATT, CDR2 SNEGSKA (reference sequence). This CDR3 spans 15 amino acids. The DNA for the CDR3 is TGCAGTGCTAGAGATTTCAGGGAGCATAATTCACCCCTCCACTTT. It encodes CSARDFREHNSPLHF.

The chain employs TRBV6-1 and TRBJ1-2; D gene ambiguous. The CDR3 runs 14 residues. Per the germline V gene, CDR1 is MNHNS and CDR2 is SASEGT. V lost 5 bases and J 4 bases, leaving 14 bases between the germline ends. As DNA, the CDR3 is TGTGCCAGCAGTCCGGACCCCGATTTCTATGGCTACACCTTC. As protein: CASSPDPDFYGYTF.

This clonotype was counted ten times or more. This chain uses TRBV7-3 with TRBJ1-1; a weak D match, TRBD1 (6 bases). CDR1 is SGHTA, CDR2 FQGTGA, per germline. The V end was cut by 5 bases, the J end by 1 base, with 8 bases between. The length of the CDR3 is 13 residues. The CDR3 DNA reads as TGTGCCAGCAGCCCGACAGGGAACACTGAAGCTTTCTTT. This gives the protein CASSPTGNTEAFF. The full variable domain, completed using reference TRBV7-3 and TRBJ1-1, is GAGVSQTPSNKVTEKGKYVELRCDPISGHTALYWYRQSLGQGPEFLIYFQGTGAADDSGLPNDRFFAVRPEGSVSTLKIQRTERGDSAVYLCASSPTGNTEAFFGQGTRLTVV.

The chain links TRBV7-9 to TRBJ1-1; TRBD1 might be the D (5 bases). V was pared by 5 bases and J by 6 bases, with 19 bases between. CDR3 length equals 15 residues. In germline, CDR1 is SEHNR, CDR2 FQNEAQ (reference sequence). The CDR3 spells CASSATGRVSAEAFF. The DNA for the CDR3 is TGTGCCAGCAGCGCCACGGGACGAGTAAGCGCTGAAGCTTTCTTT.

This clonotype was found a few times. This chain links TRBV20-1 with TRBJ2-3; no reliable D call. Deletions cut 3 bases from V and 6 bases from J, with 16 bases between. There are 14 residues in the CDR3. The V gene's germline CDR1 is DFQATT and CDR2 SNEGSKA (reference sequence). The CDR3 DNA reads TGCAGTGCTAGGGGGTACCCAAGGCGGGATACGCAGTATTTT. It is translated as CSARGYPRRDTQYF.

This clonotype showed up many times. The chain couples TRBV6-5 to TRBJ2-2, with D unclear. Trimming cost V 2 bases and J 4 bases, with 8 bases left between them. CDR3 length: 14 residues. Germline CDR1 and CDR2: MNHEY and SVGAGI. The CDR3 nucleotides are TGTGCCAGCAGTTACGGGATCGGCACCGGGGAGCTGTTTTTT. As protein: CASSYGIGTGELFF.

This clonotype came up many times. The chain is built from TRBV28 and TRBJ1-5; D unresolved. The CDR3 totals 14 residues. Germline lookup yields CDR1 MDHEN and CDR2 SYDVKM. Trimming took off 10 bases at V and 0 bases at J, with 13 bases between the two ends. This chain's CDR3 is CATARGHSNQPQHF. The CDR3 DNA sequence: TGTGCCACTGCCCGAGGCCATAGCAATCAGCCCCAGCATTTT.

At least ten counts were recorded for this clonotype. The V and J genes are TRBV28 and TRBJ1-1; tentative D call: TRBD1 (6 bases). This CDR3 comprises 14 residues. The germline CDR1 and CDR2 sequences are MDHEN and SYDVKM. The V and J ends lost 2 bases and 1 base respectively, with 8 bases between them. The CDR3 DNA follows: TGTGCCAGCAGTTTACCGGGACAGAACACTGAAGCTTTCTTT. The encoded protein is CASSLPGQNTEAFF.

As regards this clonotype: It is likely a read error, because the conserved phenylalanine at the end of the CDR3 is missing. The chain links TRBV15 to TRBJ1-5; no clear D gene. This CDR3 comprises 15 residues. Germline CDR1 is LNHNV and CDR2 is YYDKDF (reference sequence). Trimming removed 0 bases from V and 6 bases from J, with 12 bases in between. This CDR3 reads CATSRDRRDAQPQHL. In DNA form, the CDR3 reads TGTGCCACCAGCAGAGATAGGAGGGATGCTCAGCCCCAGCATCTT.

This clonotype occurred a few times. This chain uses TRBV7-9 with TRBJ2-2; D might be TRBD2 (5 bases). With 5 bases removed from V and 2 bases from J, the gap between germline ends came to 15 bases. CDR1 SEHNR and CDR2 FQNEAQ come from the germline V gene (reference sequence). CDR3 length: 16 residues. CDR3 sequence (DNA): TGTGCCAGCAGCCAAATAGGACTGGTAAACACCGGGGAGCTGTTTTTT. Translation: CASSQIGLVNTGELFF.

As for this clonotype: This may be a read error: a much more frequent sequence differs by one nucleotide. The chain links TRBV28 to TRBJ2-4; D call uncertain. In germline, CDR1 is MDHEN, CDR2 SYDVKM. The CDR3 runs 12 residues. CDR3 sequence reads: CASRFRRNIQYF. CDR3 bases: TGTGCCAGCCGTTTCCGACGGAACATTCAGTACTTC.

This clonotype appeared once. This rearrangement joins TRBV4-1 to TRBJ1-2; perhaps TRBD1 as D (6 bases). The CDR3 has 13 amino acids. Per the germline V gene, CDR1 is MGHRA and CDR2 is YSYEKL. V lost 3 bases and J lost 6, with 11 bases in between. The CDR3 sequence is CASSHARGDGYTF. The DNA for the CDR3 is TGCGCCAGCAGCCACGCCAGGGGAGATGGCTACACCTTC.

Notes on this clonotype: A much more abundant neighbour one base away suggests this may be a read error. The gene calls are TRBV10-3 and TRBJ2-5, with D perhaps being TRBD1 or TRBD2 (5 bases each). The V gene's germline CDR1 is ENHRY and CDR2 SYGVKD. The CDR3 runs 13 residues. The chain's CDR3 is CTISESSQGTQYF. Here the CDR3 DNA reads TGTACCATCAGTGAGTCTAGCCAGGGGACCCAGTACTTC.

The table lists this clonotype with many counts. The chain employs TRBV6-5 and TRBJ1-2; weak D call: TRBD1 (6 bases). Looked up from germline, CDR1 is MNHEY and CDR2 is SVGAGI. This CDR3 comprises 15 residues. Trimming stripped 0 bases from V and 5 bases from J, with 13 bases between. The DNA of the CDR3 is TGTGCCAGCAGTTACTCGACTGGACAGCTTTATGGCTACACCTTC. Its translation is CASSYSTGQLYGYTF.

This clonotype was recorded at least ten times. J is TRBJ2-7 and V is TRBV6-1; 7 nucleotides agree with TRBD2. The CDR3 runs to 15 residues. Trimming cost V 5 bases and J 4 bases; bases outside gene matches: 11. Germline CDR1 is MNHNS and CDR2 is SASEGT. CDR3 region: CASSTSRDYIYEQYF. The CDR3 DNA follows: TGTGCCAGCAGTACTAGCCGGGACTACATATACGAGCAGTACTTC.

J is TRBJ2-7 and V is TRBV29-1; TRBD1 aligns across 8 bases. Germline V gene data show CDR1 as SQVTM and CDR2 as ANQGSEA. The CDR3 is made up of 12 amino acids. V lost 7 bases to trimming and J lost 4 bases; unmatched junction nucleotides: 6. CDR3 protein: CSGRTGPYEQYF. As DNA, the CDR3 is TGCAGCGGGCGGACAGGGCCATACGAGCAGTACTTC.

This clonotype turned up a few times. This sequence joins TRBV4-2 and TRBJ2-5, with no clear D. The CDR3 covers 13 residues. Germline V gene lookup returns CDR1 LGHNA and CDR2 YNFKEQ. V shed 0 bases and J shed 9 bases, with 11 bases lying between them. The CDR3 loop reads CASSQDEGWAQYF. CDR3 DNA sequence: TGTGCCAGCAGCCAAGATGAAGGGTGGGCCCAGTACTTC.

This clonotype has a handful of counts. The chain combines TRBV4-2 with TRBJ2-5; perhaps D is TRBD1 or TRBD2 (5 bases each). The CDR3 extends over 15 amino acids. Trimming removed 4 bases at V and 7 bases at J, with 19 bases between. The germline V gene has CDR1 LGHNA and CDR2 YNFKEQ. CDR3 nucleotides: TGTGCCAGCAGCCCAACGGGACCCCAACTGGGGACCCAGTACTTC. It codes for CASSPTGPQLGTQYF.

This clonotype was observed many times. This chain connects TRBV6-2 or TRBV6-3 to TRBJ2-7; 7 bases fit TRBD2. This CDR3 is 14 amino acids long. Unmatched junction bases numbered 9, after V lost 5 bases and J lost 5 bases. From germline, CDR1 is MNHEY and CDR2 SVGEGT. The CDR3 spells CASSPTSLSDEQYF. In DNA, the CDR3 is TGTGCCAGCAGTCCGACTAGCCTCAGCGACGAGCAGTACTTC.

This clonotype was observed at least ten times. This chain connects TRBV2 to TRBJ1-5; D is unresolved. V lost 3 bases to trimming and J lost 7 bases, with 10 bases between them. This CDR3 region has 13 residues. Germline values: CDR1 SNHLY, CDR2 FYNNEI. CDR3 DNA sequence: TGTGCCAGCAGTGAGTGGGAGGGACAGCCCCAGCATTTT. Its translation is CASSEWEGQPQHF.

In this sample, this clonotype turned up many times. The chain joins TRBV9 to TRBJ1-2; D gene ambiguous. The length of the CDR3 is 14 residues. With 1 base removed from V and 8 bases from J, the gap between germline ends came to 15 bases. Germline-derived CDR1 and CDR2 are SGDLS and YYNGEE. The CDR3 nucleotides are TGTGCCAGCAGCGTACTCCCGTCGAGTGGCGGCTACACCTTC. Encoded protein: CASSVLPSSGGYTF.

The chain is built from TRBV30 and TRBJ1-4, with D perhaps matching TRBD1 (6 bases). With 3 bases removed from V and 2 bases from J, the gap between germline ends came to 7 bases. The CDR3 runs to 13 residues. CDR1 and CDR2 (germline): GTSNPN, SVGIG (reference sequence). This chain's CDR3 is CAWRQGTNEKLFF. CDR3 DNA: TGTGCCTGGAGGCAGGGGACTAATGAAAAACTGTTTTTT.

The sample holds many counts of this clonotype. V is TRBV4-1 and J is TRBJ2-7, with no clear D. V gave up 2 bases and J gave up 3 bases, with 2 bases separating them. The V gene's germline CDR1 is MGHRA and CDR2 YSYEKL. The CDR3 totals 11 residues. The CDR3 spells CASSQHYEQYF. CDR3 nucleotide sequence: TGCGCCAGCAGCCAACACTACGAGCAGTACTTC.